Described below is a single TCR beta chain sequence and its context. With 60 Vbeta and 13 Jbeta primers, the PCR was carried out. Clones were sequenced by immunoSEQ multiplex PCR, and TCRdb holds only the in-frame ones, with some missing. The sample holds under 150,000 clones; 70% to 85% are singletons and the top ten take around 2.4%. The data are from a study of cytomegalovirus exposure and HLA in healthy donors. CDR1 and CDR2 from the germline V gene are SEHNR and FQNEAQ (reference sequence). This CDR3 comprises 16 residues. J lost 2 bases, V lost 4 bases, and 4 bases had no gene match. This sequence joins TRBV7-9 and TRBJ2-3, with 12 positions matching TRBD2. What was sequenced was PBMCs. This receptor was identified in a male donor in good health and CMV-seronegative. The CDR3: CASSSGTSGYTDTQYF. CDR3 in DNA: TGTGCCAGCAGCTCGGGGACTAGCGGGTACACAGATACGCAGTATTTT.